A selection of T cell receptor beta chains follows, all from one sample in a study of naive and memory T cell subsets. In TCRdb, the 5' RACE reads were re-called with MiXCR into one record per CDR3 protein. The repertoire holds about 59,000 distinct CDR3 sequences, with 8% as singletons. The source is a female donor in good health. Each CDR3 is given with its conserved first and last residue. The order of the fields is CDR3 protein, CDR3 DNA, D gene, clone size, V gene, J gene. A D gene is named only where the DNA matches it firmly. Clone size is shown for a subset of rows, as once, few, many or a class of expanded clone.

CASSWRGVCTGELFF	TGCGCCAGCAGCTGGCGGGGAGTTTGCACCGGGGAGCTGTTTTTT	.	.	TRBV5-1	TRBJ2-2
CASSHFGQAPYEQYF	TGTGCCAGCAGCCACTTTGGGCAGGCCCCCTACGAGCAGTACTTC	.	many	TRBV14	TRBJ2-7
CASSAPDSYLATNEKLFF	TGTGCCAGCAGTGCGCCCGACAGCTACCTTGCAACTAATGAAAAACTGTTTTTT	.	few	TRBV6-1	TRBJ1-4
CASSLPSGRSYEQYF	TGTGCTAGCAGCTTACCCTCAGGACGGAGCTACGAGCAGTACTTC	.	.	TRBV7-7	TRBJ2-7
CASRFEGRAQHF	TGTGCCAGCAGATTCGAGGGGAGGGCCCAGCATTTT	.	many	TRBV12-3/TRBV12-4	TRBJ1-5
CSASQGAWTGELFF	TGCAGTGCCTCACAGGGGGCTTGGACCGGGGAGCTGTTTTTT	TRBD1	.	TRBV20-1	TRBJ2-2
CASSVTSGAYEQYF	TGTGCCAGCAGCGTAACTAGCGGAGCCTACGAGCAGTACTTC	TRBD2	.	TRBV7-8	TRBJ2-7
CASSFSGRGNTEAFF	TGTGCCAGCAGCTTTTCTGGCAGGGGGAACACTGAAGCTTTCTTT	.	.	TRBV13	TRBJ1-1
CSARVADANYGYTF	TGCAGTGCTAGAGTGGCTGACGCTAACTATGGCTACACCTTC	.	many	TRBV20-1	TRBJ1-2
CSARDRVFKNIQYF	TGCAGTGCTAGGGACAGGGTTTTCAAAAACATTCAGTACTTC	TRBD1	.	TRBV20-1	TRBJ2-4
CASSLIGLFDYGYTF	TGTGCCAGCAGCTTGATCGGGTTATTTGACTATGGCTACACCTTC	.	few	TRBV5-4	TRBJ1-2
CASDRGDQPQHF	TGTGCCAGCGACAGGGGGGACCAGCCCCAGCATTTT	TRBD1	few	TRBV2	TRBJ1-5
CASSEDRNNQPQHF	TGTGCCAGTAGTGAGGACAGAAACAATCAGCCCCAGCATTTT	.	many	TRBV19	TRBJ1-5
CSALRQAEQYF	TGCAGTGCCCTTAGACAGGCCGAGCAGTACTTC	.	many	TRBV20-1	TRBJ2-7
CSARDWTEQFF	TGCAGTGCTAGAGATTGGACTGAGCAGTTCTTC	.	.	TRBV20-1	TRBJ2-1